Shown below are 12 T cell receptor beta chains from a single sample sequenced in a study of CXCR3-negative and CXCR3-positive naive CD8 T cells. The authors prepared UMI-labeled TRB cDNA libraries by 5' RACE. Each CDR3 protein gets one entry in TCRdb, which reprocessed the 5' RACE reads and gives no DNA. The sample totals tens of thousands of distinct CDR3 sequences; its top ten clones hold 23%. What was sequenced was memory CD8+ T cells from blood. These receptors were taken from a human donor in good health. Some clones in this sample may be carry-over from other donors' samples.

The chain uses TRBV7-9 and TRBJ2-7; TCRdb gives TRBD1 as the D gene, but with no DNA this cannot be confirmed. Germline lookup yields CDR1 SEHNR and CDR2 FQNEAQ (reference sequence). This CDR3 has 12 residues. The CDR3 here is CASSQGQYEQYF. The variable domain in full, with the rest retrieved from reference TRBV7-9 and TRBJ2-7, is DTGVSQNPRHKITKRGQNVTFRCDPISEHNRLYWYRQTLGQGPEFLTYFQNEAQLEKSRLLSDRFSAERPKGSFSTLEIQRTEQGDSAMYLCASSQGQYEQYFGPGTRLTVT.

The rearrangement links TRBV28 to TRBJ1-3; TCRdb designates TRBD1, a call that cannot be tested without DNA. This CDR3 is built from 18 residues. Germline V gives CDR1 MDHEN, CDR2 SYDVKM. This chain's CDR3 is CASSLPAHLGASGNTIYF.

The CDR3: CSARDSGQGRVDTEAFF. The chain joins TRBV20-1 to TRBJ1-1. The CDR3 is made up of 17 amino acids. Germline V gene data show CDR1 as DFQATT and CDR2 as SNEGSKA (reference sequence).

The CDR3 loop is CASNLWGAYNEQFF. This sequence joins TRBV28 and TRBJ2-1; the TRBD1 assignment by TCRdb is unverifiable without DNA. Germline V lookup: CDR1 MDHEN, CDR2 SYDVKM. The CDR3 is 14 amino acids.

This sequence joins TRBV29-1 and TRBJ2-3. Germline V lookup: CDR1 SQVTM, CDR2 ANQGSEA. This CDR3 spans 13 amino acids. CDR3 in amino acids: CSVDGENTDTQYF.

J is TRBJ2-1 and V is TRBV12-5; TCRdb picks TRBD2, but there is no DNA to check that call. The CDR3 length is 18 residues. CDR1 is LGHNT, CDR2 FRNRAP, per germline. The CDR3 sequence: CASAFGTSHPSLYNEQFF.

V is TRBV29-1 and J is TRBJ2-1; TCRdb proposes TRBD2, but this gene call is untestable without DNA. This CDR3 contains 15 residues. Germline CDR1 SQVTM, CDR2 ANQGSEA. CDR3: CSVDGLAGVGDEQFF.

The CDR3 region is CASSSIRADTQYF. The V call is TRBV7-2, the J call TRBJ2-3. The CDR3 has 13 residues. Germline values: CDR1 SGHTA, CDR2 FQGNSA.

The CDR3 reads CAWSISGNHEQYF. The chain carries TRBV30 and TRBJ2-7; TCRdb indicates TRBD2, and absent DNA this call remains unverified. Germline V gene sequence: CDR1 GTSNPN, CDR2 SVGIG (reference sequence). The CDR3 is 13 residues long. Full variable domain (outside the CDR3, taken from reference TRBV30 and TRBJ2-7): SQTIHQWPATLVQPVGSPLSLECTVEGTSNPNLYWYRQAAGRGLQLLFYSVGIGQISSEVPQNLSASRPQDRQFILSSKKLLLSDSGFYLCAWSISGNHEQYFGPGTRLTVT.

The chain recombines TRBV10-3 with TRBJ1-1; TCRdb's assignment of TRBD1 cannot be checked, as there is no DNA. Looked up from germline, CDR1 is ENHRY and CDR2 is SYGVKD. The CDR3 consists of 14 residues. CDR3 protein: CAIGPRGGNTEAFF.

This rearrangement joins TRBV29-1 to TRBJ2-5. Germline V gene lookup returns CDR1 SQVTM and CDR2 ANQGSEA. This CDR3 is 13 amino acids long. CDR3 sequence: CSAEELQQETQYF.

V gene TRBV6-6 combines with J gene TRBJ1-2; TCRdb returns TRBD1, unconfirmable since there is no DNA. CDR3 size: 13 residues. CDR1 and CDR2 (germline): MNHNY, SVGAGI (reference sequence). CDR3 region: CASSNPGQTGYTF.